This entry lists 17 T cell receptor beta chains sequenced from one sample in a study of OX40 agonist ivuxolimab in advanced cancers. Sequencing used immunoSEQ multiplex PCR; TCRdb keeps in-frame clones, though not all of them. The data contain 71,000 or so clones, approximately 86% of them singletons. Here the sequenced sample was CD4+ or CD8+ T cells sorted from blood, taken in a trial of the OX40 agonist ivuxolimab. These receptors came from an adult with an advanced solid tumor such as melanoma, head and neck, liver or kidney cancer.

Notes on this clone: Other DNA sequences within the sample encode an identical CDR3. The rearrangement joins TRBV28 to TRBJ2-5, with TRBD2 matching 9 bases. Germline values: CDR1 MDHEN, CDR2 SYDVKM. The CDR3 has 15 amino acids. V shed 2 bases, J shed 2 bases, and the junction held 3 bases outside the gene matches. CDR3 in DNA: TGTGCCAGCAGTTTAGCGGGAGGGCTGCAAGAGACCCAGTACTTC. Encoded protein: CASSLAGGLQETQYF.

V and J are TRBV11-2 and TRBJ2-5, with 9 bases matching TRBD2. Looked up from germline, CDR1 is SGHAT and CDR2 is FQNNGV. Trimming removed 3 bases from V and 11 bases from J; junction bases left unmatched: 16. This CDR3 spans 16 amino acids. CDR3 nucleotides: TGTGCCAGCAGCTTGCAAAGATTAGCGGGAGCGCAAGAGCAGTACTTC. Translated: CASSLQRLAGAQEQYF.

The V call is TRBV9, the J call TRBJ2-3; a weak D match, TRBD2 (5 bases). The V and J ends lost 1 base and 1 base respectively, with 13 bases between them. The CDR3 is 16 amino acids. Germline CDR1 is SGDLS and CDR2 is YYNGEE. The CDR3 sequence is CASSVQVIGGTDTQYF. DNA of the CDR3: TGTGCCAGCAGCGTACAAGTGATCGGGGGCACAGATACGCAGTATTTT.

This chain connects TRBV5-6 to TRBJ1-2; 11 positions agree with TRBD1. V shed 4 bases, J shed 4 bases, and the junction held 9 bases outside the gene matches. The CDR3 contains 16 residues. CDR1 and CDR2 (germline): SGHDT, YYEEEE. CDR3 in amino acids: CASSHRTGGRIYGYTF. The CDR3 region has the DNA TGTGCCAGCAGCCACAGGACAGGGGGCAGAATCTATGGCTACACCTTC.

The gene calls are TRBV4-2 and TRBJ2-3; possible D gene TRBD2, 5 bases. The CDR3 has 14 amino acids. V was trimmed by 8 bases and J by 3 bases, leaving 15 bases between them. Germline V gene sequence: CDR1 LGHNA, CDR2 YNFKEQ. The CDR3 protein is CASSRLARTDTQYF. CDR3 sequence (DNA): TGTGCCAGCTCGAGGCTAGCACGGACAGATACGCAGTATTTT.

This clone came up a few times. The V and J genes are TRBV7-4 and TRBJ1-4; TRBD1 matches at 8 bases. CDR1 and CDR2 from the germline V gene are SGHVT and SQSDAQ. J was trimmed by 4 bases and V by 6 bases; bases with no gene match: 4. The CDR3 is 14 residues long. The CDR3: CASRSDRGNEKLFF. In DNA, the CDR3 is TGTGCCAGCAGGTCCGACAGGGGTAATGAAAAACTGTTTTTT.

V and J are TRBV11-3 and TRBJ2-2, with D perhaps matching TRBD1 (5 bases). Germline V gene data show CDR1 as SGHNT and CDR2 as YENEEA. Trimming shortened V by 2 bases and J by 5 bases, and 15 bases separated the two germline ends. The CDR3 sequence is 16 residues long. The CDR3 is CASSLQGTVNTGELFF. The DNA for the CDR3 is TGTGCCAGCAGCTTACAGGGAACAGTTAATACCGGGGAGCTGTTTTTT.

This rearrangement joins TRBV5-1 to TRBJ2-1; D might be TRBD2 (6 bases). Germline assignment: CDR1 SGHRS and CDR2 YFSETQ. This CDR3 contains 16 residues. Trimming shortened V by 4 bases and J by 6 bases, and 20 bases separated the two germline ends. CDR3 nucleotides: TGCGCCAGCAGCCGAGGATTGGGGGGAGGCCCCAATGAGCAGTTCTTC. This gives the protein CASSRGLGGGPNEQFF.

This sequence joins TRBV2 and TRBJ1-1; 7 bases align to TRBD1. The CDR3 is made up of 13 amino acids. V lost 4 bases and J lost 8; bases outside the gene matches: 7. Germline lookup yields CDR1 SNHLY and CDR2 FYNNEI. The CDR3 is CASSATGAREAFF. CDR3 bases: TGTGCCAGCAGTGCAACAGGGGCTCGGGAAGCTTTCTTT.

The genes are TRBV5-4 and TRBJ2-1; 9 bases match TRBD1. CDR3 length: 15 amino acids. J lost 7 bases, V lost 4 bases, and 9 bases had no gene match. The V gene's germline CDR1 is SGHNT and CDR2 YYREEE (reference sequence). The CDR3 loop is CASSTGTGYVNEQFF. CDR3 bases: TGTGCCAGCAGCACCGGGACAGGGTATGTTAATGAGCAGTTCTTC.

V usage is TRBV29-1 and J usage is TRBJ2-1; D may be TRBD1 or TRBD2 (5 bases each). The CDR3 is 13 residues long. Between the trimmed V and J ends, which lost 4 bases and 6 bases, there was a span of 13 bases. Germline CDR1 and CDR2: SQVTM and ANQGSEA. The CDR3 loop reads CSVGRDRVNEQFF. CDR3 bases: TGCAGCGTTGGCCGGGACCGGGTCAATGAGCAGTTCTTC.

The gene calls are TRBV7-2 and TRBJ2-1, with TRBD2 matching 9 bases. Losses at the gene ends were 3 bases for V and 4 bases for J; bases not matched to a gene: 10. Germline CDR1 SGHTA, CDR2 FQGNSA. The CDR3 is made up of 17 amino acids. CDR3 in DNA: TGTGCCAGCAGCTTGAATCCAACTAGCGGGTGGTACAATGAGCAGTTCTTC. The encoded protein is CASSLNPTSGWYNEQFF.

This chain connects TRBV5-4 to TRBJ2-2, with 9 nucleotides matching TRBD1. The CDR3 contains 16 residues. Germline V gene lookup returns CDR1 SGHNT and CDR2 YYREEE (reference sequence). The V gene end was trimmed by 1 base and the J gene end by 7 bases; junction bases not matched to a gene: 8. The DNA for the CDR3 is TGTGCCAGCAGCTTGCCGGGACAGGGAGGTTTCGGGGAGCTGTTTTTT. It is translated as CASSLPGQGGFGELFF.

The rearrangement joins TRBV9 to TRBJ2-7; 8 bases fit TRBD2. CDR1 SGDLS and CDR2 YYNGEE come from the germline V gene. The V segment lost 0 bases and the J segment 4 bases; nucleotides outside the gene matches: 9. This CDR3 is 16 amino acids long. The CDR3 DNA is TGTGCCAGCAGCGTAGGAGGGACTAGTTTCGGATACGAGCAGTACTTC. Translating it yields CASSVGGTSFGYEQYF.

This clone was counted once. V is TRBV27 and J is TRBJ2-6; no firm D call. The V end was cut by 4 bases, the J end by 4 bases, with 11 bases between. This CDR3 is built from 15 residues. Germline CDR1 is MNHEY and CDR2 is SMNVEV (reference sequence). The CDR3 DNA reads TGTGCCAGCAGTTACCACTTTTCCGGGGCCAACGTCCTGACTTTC. Its translation: CASSYHFSGANVLTF.

Note on this clone: Other DNA sequences in the sample encode the same CDR3. The genes are TRBV7-2 and TRBJ2-2; 10 bases agree with TRBD2. V was clipped by 6 bases and J by 7 bases; unmatched bases: 8. This CDR3 has 15 amino acids. CDR1 is SGHTA and CDR2 is FQGNSA in the germline V gene. The CDR3, as DNA: TGTGCCAGCAGTCCCAGCGGGGGGGCGTTCGGGGAGCTGTTTTTT. Translated, it gives CASSPSGGAFGELFF.

J is TRBJ1-1 and V is TRBV15; no reliable D call. There are 13 residues in the CDR3. Trimming left V 0 bases short and J 0 bases short, with 2 bases between. Germline CDR1 LNHNV, CDR2 YYDKDF (reference sequence). CDR3 amino acids: CATSRDVNTEAFF. DNA for the CDR3: TGTGCCACCAGCAGAGATGTGAACACTGAAGCTTTCTTT.